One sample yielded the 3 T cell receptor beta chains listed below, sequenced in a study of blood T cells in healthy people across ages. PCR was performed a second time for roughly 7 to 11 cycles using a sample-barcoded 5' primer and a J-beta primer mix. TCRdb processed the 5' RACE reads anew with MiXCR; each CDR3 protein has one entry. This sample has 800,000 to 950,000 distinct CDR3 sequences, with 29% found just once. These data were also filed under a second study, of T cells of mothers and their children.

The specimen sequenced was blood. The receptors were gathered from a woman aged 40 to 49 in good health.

CDR3 nucleotide sequence: TGTGCCAGCAGCTCCGCGGGAGGGCCAAGTGAGCAGTACTTC. Its protein product is CASSSAGGPSEQYF. The V gene is TRBV7-3, the J gene TRBJ2-7, with 9 bases lining up with TRBD2. Germline CDR1 reads SGHTA; CDR2 reads FQGTGA. This CDR3 comprises 14 residues. V lost 4 bases and J lost 7; bases outside the gene matches: 8.

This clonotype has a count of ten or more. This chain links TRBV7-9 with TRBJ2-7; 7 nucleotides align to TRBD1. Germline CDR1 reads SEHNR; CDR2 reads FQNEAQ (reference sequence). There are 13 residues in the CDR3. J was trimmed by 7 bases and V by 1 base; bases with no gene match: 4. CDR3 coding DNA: TGTGCCAGCAGCTTAGAAGGCAGGGGGGAGCAGTACTTC. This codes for CASSLEGRGEQYF.

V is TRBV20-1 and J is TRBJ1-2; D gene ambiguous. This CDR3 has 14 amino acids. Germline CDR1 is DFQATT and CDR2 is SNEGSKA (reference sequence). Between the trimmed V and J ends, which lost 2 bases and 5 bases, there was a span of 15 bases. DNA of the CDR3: TGCAGTGCTAGAATCCCAAACATTTTGTATGGCTACACCTTC. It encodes CSARIPNILYGYTF.